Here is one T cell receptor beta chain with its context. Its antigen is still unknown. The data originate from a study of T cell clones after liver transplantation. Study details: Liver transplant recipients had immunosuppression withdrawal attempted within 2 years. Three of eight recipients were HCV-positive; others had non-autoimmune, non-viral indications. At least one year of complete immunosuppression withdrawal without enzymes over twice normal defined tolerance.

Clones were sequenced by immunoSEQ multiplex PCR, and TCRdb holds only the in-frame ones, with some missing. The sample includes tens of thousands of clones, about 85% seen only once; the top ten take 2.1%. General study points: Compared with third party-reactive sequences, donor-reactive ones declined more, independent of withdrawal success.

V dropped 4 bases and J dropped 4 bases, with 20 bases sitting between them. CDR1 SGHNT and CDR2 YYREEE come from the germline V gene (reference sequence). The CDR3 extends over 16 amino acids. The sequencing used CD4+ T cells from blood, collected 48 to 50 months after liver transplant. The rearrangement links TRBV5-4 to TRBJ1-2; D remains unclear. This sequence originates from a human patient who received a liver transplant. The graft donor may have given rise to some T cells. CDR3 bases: TGTGCCAGCAGCCCGGAGGTCGGAGCGGAACTCTATGGCTACACCTTC. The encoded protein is CASSPEVGAELYGYTF.